This T cell receptor (beta chain) originates from a study of identical twins. A single record per CDR3 protein comes from TCRdb applying MiXCR to the 5' RACE reads. The table includes 700,000 or so distinct CDR3 sequences, 21% detected once. There are many counts of this clonotype. Trimming pared 3 bases from V and 6 bases from J, leaving 11 bases between. This CDR3 is built from 12 residues. Germline-derived CDR1 and CDR2 are SQVTM and ANQGSEA. In addition, the sample was reused for a study of T cells expressing NK-cell markers. That source notes: The CD3+CD56-NKG2C+ fraction of a few donors was also led by these clonotypes.

V usage is TRBV29-1 and J usage is TRBJ1-2; D call uncertain. The material sequenced was PBMCs. The clonotype was recovered from a woman aged 18-35 years in good health. CDR3 DNA sequence: TGCAGCGTTGATGTTGAGCAGCATGGCTACACCTTC. It is translated as CSVDVEQHGYTF. Filled out from reference TRBV29-1 and TRBJ1-2, the complete variable domain reads SAVISQKPSRDICQRGTSLTIQCQVDSQVTMMFWYRQQPGQSLTLIATANQGSEATYESGFVIDKFPISRPNLTFSTLTVSNMSPEDSSIYLCSVDVEQHGYTFGSGTRLTVV.